The 18 T cell receptor beta chains below come from one sample, sequenced in a study. TCRdb itself ran the RT-PCR reads through MiXCR, one entry per CDR3 protein. The sample includes almost 700,000 distinct CDR3 sequences, about 14% seen only once; the top ten take just over 3.5%. Sequencing was performed on memory CD4+ T cells from blood. All receptors come from a female donor in good health, serving as a healthy control.

This clonotype was seen a handful of times. The rearrangement joins TRBV10-3 to TRBJ2-5; 8 bases are a match to TRBD2. This CDR3 is built from 13 residues. J was trimmed by 5 bases and V by 5 bases; bases with no gene match: 4. The germline CDR1 and CDR2 sequences are ENHRY and SYGVKD. DNA of the CDR3: TGTGCCATCAGTTTTAGCGGGGTCGAGACCCAGTACTTC. Its protein product is CAISFSGVETQYF.

V is TRBV5-5 and J is TRBJ1-4; TRBD1 matches at 7 bases. The J segment lost 2 bases and the V segment lost 2 bases, leaving 3 bases of the junction unmatched. This CDR3 contains 15 residues. The germline gives CDR1 SGHKS, CDR2 YYEKEE (reference sequence). This CDR3 is CASSFPGQTNEKLFF. CDR3 nucleotide sequence: TGTGCCAGCAGCTTTCCGGGACAGACTAATGAAAAACTGTTTTTT.

The CDR3 loop reads CASSYSESPKKLFF. In nucleotides, the CDR3 is TGTGCCAGCAGTTACTCAGAAAGCCCCAAAAAACTGTTTTTT. The rearrangement links TRBV6-5 to TRBJ1-4; D is unresolved. Germline CDR1 MNHEY, CDR2 SVGAGI. The V end lost 0 bases, the J end lost 9 bases, and 11 bases lay between the germline ends. This CDR3 has 14 amino acids.

The chain joins TRBV20-1 to TRBJ2-1; 7 bases line up with TRBD2. The length of the CDR3 is 14 residues. Trimming cost V 2 bases and J 7 bases; bases outside gene matches: 8. Germline lookup yields CDR1 DFQATT and CDR2 SNEGSKA (reference sequence). CDR3 nucleotide sequence: TGCAGTGCTAGAAGTGAGGGAGCGGGGAATGAGCAGTTCTTC. The encoded protein is CSARSEGAGNEQFF.

This clonotype was detected only a few times. The chain is built from TRBV29-1 and TRBJ1-2; D is undetermined. CDR1 is SQVTM, CDR2 ANQGSEA, per germline. V lost 8 bases, J lost 8 bases, and 24 bases lay in between. The CDR3 is 14 residues long. The chain's CDR3 is CSLRIGAQSGGYTF. DNA of the CDR3: TGCAGCTTGAGAATCGGCGCACAATCCGGAGGCTACACCTTC.

A few counts support this clonotype. The chain couples TRBV15 to TRBJ2-1; maybe TRBD1 (6 bases). V lost 3 bases and J 2 bases, leaving 8 bases between the germline ends. The CDR3 has 14 amino acids. Looked up from germline, CDR1 is LNHNV and CDR2 is YYDKDF (reference sequence). The CDR3 DNA is TGTGCCACCAGCAGCCGGGACACCTACAATGAGCAGTTCTTC. This sequence encodes CATSSRDTYNEQFF.

The sample holds a few counts of this clonotype. The chain employs TRBV30 and TRBJ2-1, with 12 bases matching TRBD2. The V and J ends lost 0 bases and 4 bases, in that order; junction bases with no gene match: 10. The CDR3 runs 18 residues. CDR1 GTSNPN and CDR2 SVGIG come from the germline V gene (reference sequence). The CDR3 loop reads CAWSVQRTSGTPYNEQFF. The CDR3 nucleotides read TGTGCCTGGAGTGTACAGCGGACTAGCGGGACCCCTTACAATGAGCAGTTCTTC.

This clonotype came up a few times. The J gene is TRBJ1-2, the V gene TRBV12-3 or TRBV12-4; D is uncertain. V was cut by 6 bases and J by 2 bases, with 13 bases left in between. This CDR3 is 14 amino acids long. The CDR3 bases are TGTGCCAGCAGCCCCGCTTTAGGGAACTATGGCTACACCTTC. Its protein product is CASSPALGNYGYTF.

The table lists this clonotype with a few counts. The chain has TRBV11-1 and TRBJ2-1; TRBD2 agrees at 13 bases. J gave up 0 bases and V 1 base, and 9 bases lay outside the gene matches. The CDR3 is 20 residues long. The V gene's germline CDR1 is SGHAT and CDR2 FQDESV (reference sequence). The DNA of the CDR3 is TGTGCCAGCAGCTTAGGACCGGGACTAGCGGGACCGAGCTCCTACAATGAGCAGTTCTTC. As protein: CASSLGPGLAGPSSYNEQFF.

V and J are TRBV20-1 and TRBJ1-1; perhaps TRBD1 as D (5 bases). V dropped 5 bases and J dropped 2 bases, with 9 bases sitting between them. This CDR3 region has 12 residues. Germline V CDR1 and CDR2: DFQATT, SNEGSKA (reference sequence). The CDR3 here is CSAPGDNTEAFF. In DNA, the CDR3 is TGCAGTGCTCCGGGGGACAACACTGAAGCTTTCTTT.

This clonotype was counted ten times or more. This chain uses TRBV29-1 with TRBJ1-2; unclear D gene. V gave up 1 base and J gave up 1 base, with 19 bases separating them. Germline V gives CDR1 SQVTM, CDR2 ANQGSEA. The CDR3 has 17 amino acids. Written as DNA, the CDR3 is TGCAGCGTTGAAGGTCTGGCAGGCCCGAACTATAACTATGGCTACACCTTC. This encodes CSVEGLAGPNYNYGYTF.

This clonotype appeared many times. This chain uses TRBV29-1 with TRBJ2-7; 8 bases agree with TRBD2. Trimming cost V 4 bases and J 9 bases; bases outside gene matches: 11. The CDR3 runs to 13 residues. From germline, CDR1 is SQVTM and CDR2 ANQGSEA. CDR3 nucleotide sequence: TGCAGCGTTGCTTCTACGGGGGGGCCCGGGCAGTACTTC. Encoded protein: CSVASTGGPGQYF.

In this sample, this clonotype turned up a few times. CDR3 bases: TGTGCTAGTGGTTTGAACACAGGGGTGACTGAAGCTTTCTTT. The encoded protein is CASGLNTGVTEAFF. The rearrangement uses TRBV12-5 and TRBJ1-1, with 7 bases fitting TRBD1. Germline CDR1 LGHNT, CDR2 FRNRAP. With V trimmed by 2 bases and J by 5 bases, 5 bases remained unmatched. The CDR3 spans 14 residues.

This clonotype came up many times. The chain recombines TRBV20-1 with TRBJ2-1; no reliable D call. CDR1 and CDR2 (germline): DFQATT, SNEGSKA (reference sequence). The CDR3 runs to 14 residues. The ends were cut back, 4 bases at V and 1 base at J, with 11 bases in the middle. The CDR3 here is CSAIEAKSYNEQFF. In DNA, the CDR3 is TGCAGTGCTATTGAAGCAAAATCCTACAATGAGCAGTTCTTC.

The chain is built from TRBV12-3 or TRBV12-4 and TRBJ2-1; a weak D match, TRBD2 (5 bases). V lost 7 bases, J lost 3 bases, and 10 bases lay in between. CDR3 size: 13 residues. CDR3 amino acids: CASTPRVYNEQFF. CDR3 DNA sequence: TGTGCCAGCACCCCGCGGGTCTACAATGAGCAGTTCTTC.

This clonotype has a count of ten or more. The genes are TRBV20-1 and TRBJ2-5, with D possibly matching TRBD1 (6 bases). The CDR3 length is 14 residues. The V end was cut by 4 bases, the J end by 5 bases, with 17 bases between. Germline V gene sequence: CDR1 DFQATT, CDR2 SNEGSKA (reference sequence). Here the CDR3 reads CSAKQGARVETQYF. CDR3 nucleotides: TGCAGTGCTAAACAGGGCGCTCGAGTCGAGACCCAGTACTTC.

The chain recombines TRBV5-1 with TRBJ1-5, with a weak D call TRBD1 (5 bases). V lost 0 bases to trimming and J lost 6 bases, with 13 bases between them. Germline V lookup: CDR1 SGHRS, CDR2 YFSETQ. The CDR3 covers 15 residues. The CDR3, as DNA: TGCGCCAGCAGCTTGGGTCCGGGGGTAAGTCAGCCCCAGCATTTT. Its translation is CASSLGPGVSQPQHF.

This clonotype was recorded at least ten times. The chain links TRBV4-1 to TRBJ1-5; the D gene is possibly TRBD1 (5 bases). V lost 3 bases and J lost 2, with 14 bases in between. CDR3 length equals 16 residues. The germline gives CDR1 MGHRA, CDR2 YSYEKL. CDR3 sequence (DNA): TGCGCCAGCAGCCAGGGGGGAGGGTGGGGCAATCAGCCCCAGCATTTT. Its translation: CASSQGGGWGNQPQHF.